What follows are 21 T cell receptor beta chains derived from one specimen sequenced in a study of blood T cell repertoires in COVID-19. Measured with immunoSEQ multiplex PCR; TCRdb has only the in-frame clones, and not every one. The sample holds about 310,000 clones, around 87% seen once. Sequencing was performed on peripheral blood. These receptors all come from a woman between 45 and 60 years old who had recovered from COVID-19.

The rearrangement joins TRBV27 to TRBJ1-1, with D hard to call. V gave up 5 bases and J gave up 4 bases, with 14 bases separating them. The CDR3 is 14 residues long. Per the germline V gene, CDR1 is MNHEY and CDR2 is SMNVEV (reference sequence). The CDR3 sequence: CASSTRPGGTEAFF. The CDR3 DNA follows: TGTGCCAGCAGTACACGCCCAGGAGGCACTGAAGCTTTCTTT.

This clone showed up just a few times. The rearrangement links TRBV18 to TRBJ2-7; D is ambiguous. This CDR3 is 11 amino acids long. Germline CDR1 KGHSH, CDR2 LQKENI. Deletions cut 5 bases from V and 3 bases from J, with 5 bases between. Here the CDR3 reads CASSASYEQYF. The CDR3 DNA reads as TGTGCCAGCTCAGCGAGCTACGAGCAGTACTTC.

This clone was seen just once. The CDR3 nucleotides read TGCAGTGCTAGTGCTCACCTGAGGATGAACACTGAAGCTTTCTTT. Protein product: CSASAHLRMNTEAFF. The V gene is TRBV20-1, the J gene TRBJ1-1; D remains ambiguous. Trimming took off 3 bases at V and 0 bases at J, with 14 bases between the two ends. Germline V gene sequence: CDR1 DFQATT, CDR2 SNEGSKA (reference sequence). The CDR3 sequence is 15 residues long.

V gene TRBV6-5 combines with J gene TRBJ2-1; TRBD1 matches at 12 bases. The CDR3 length is 13 residues. Germline V gene sequence: CDR1 MNHEY, CDR2 SVGAGI. Trimming cost V 6 bases and J 9 bases; bases outside gene matches: 3. The CDR3 reads CASSGTGGSEQFF. The CDR3 DNA reads TGTGCCAGCAGCGGGACAGGGGGCTCTGAGCAGTTCTTC.

The chain is built from TRBV11-3 and TRBJ2-2, with D possibly TRBD1 on 8 matching bases. Per germline, CDR1 SGHNT and CDR2 YENEEA. The CDR3 totals 15 residues. Trimming took off 4 bases at V and 5 bases at J, with 14 bases between the two ends. CDR3 amino acids: CASSYGQGGTGELFF. In DNA form, the CDR3 reads TGTGCCAGCAGCTACGGACAGGGAGGGACCGGGGAGCTGTTTTTT.

V usage is TRBV3-1 (or the pseudogene TRBV3-2) and J usage is TRBJ2-2, with no clear D. From germline, CDR1 is LGHDT and CDR2 YNNKEL (reference sequence). Deletions cut 1 base from V and 6 bases from J, with 9 bases between. The CDR3 is made up of 14 amino acids. CDR3 in amino acids: CASSQGLVSGELFF. CDR3 nucleotide sequence: TGTGCCAGCAGCCAAGGCCTAGTCTCCGGGGAGCTGTTTTTT.

The chain uses TRBV5-6 and TRBJ2-7, with D possibly matching TRBD1 (6 bases). V shed 1 base and J shed 2 bases, with 16 bases lying between them. This CDR3 comprises 16 residues. Germline V gives CDR1 SGHDT, CDR2 YYEEEE. CDR3 region: CASSLLGGQSAYEQYF. The CDR3, as DNA: TGTGCCAGCAGCTTGTTAGGTGGACAGAGCGCCTACGAGCAGTACTTC.

This chain uses TRBV28 with TRBJ2-7; D possibly corresponds to TRBD2 (5 bases). There are 12 residues in the CDR3. Germline-derived CDR1 and CDR2 are MDHEN and SYDVKM. Trimming stripped 5 bases from V and 6 bases from J, with 11 bases between. CDR3 amino acids: CASSPDFLEQYF. CDR3 nucleotides: TGTGCCAGCAGTCCGGACTTCCTCGAGCAGTACTTC.

This clone showed up just a few times. The genes are TRBV6-5 and TRBJ2-2; weak D call: TRBD1 (6 bases). CDR1 and CDR2 (germline): MNHEY, SVGAGI. Trimming left V 4 bases short and J 1 base short, with 10 bases between. This CDR3 has 15 residues. DNA for the CDR3: TGTGCCAGCAGTTGGGAAGGGGGGAACACCGGGGAGCTGTTTTTT. This sequence encodes CASSWEGGNTGELFF.

This clone was seen just once. This rearrangement joins TRBV7-2 to TRBJ2-1; TRBD1 agrees at 12 bases. Germline CDR1 is SGHTA and CDR2 is FQGNSA. The CDR3 runs 15 residues. The V gene end was trimmed by 0 bases and the J gene end by 8 bases; junction bases not matched to a gene: 2. For the CDR3, the DNA is TGTGCCAGCAGCTTAGCCGGGACAGGGGGCGATGAGCAGTTCTTC. Translated, it gives CASSLAGTGGDEQFF.

This clone was recorded once. V and J are TRBV15 and TRBJ2-1; a possible D gene is TRBD2 (5 bases). This CDR3 comprises 16 residues. V gave up 4 bases and J gave up 1 base, with 14 bases separating them. Germline CDR1 and CDR2: LNHNV and YYDKDF (reference sequence). The CDR3 is CATSIMWESSYNEQFF. The CDR3 nucleotides are TGTGCCACCAGCATAATGTGGGAGTCATCCTACAATGAGCAGTTCTTC. Variable domain in full (rest from reference TRBV15 and TRBJ2-1): DAMVIQNPRYQVTQFGKPVTLSCSQTLNHNVMYWYQQKSSQAPKLLFHYYDKDFNNEADTPDNFQSRRPNTSFCFLDIRSPGLGDTAMYLCATSIMWESSYNEQFFGPGTRLTVL.

V and J are TRBV21-1 and TRBJ2-7; the table's TRBD2 call for D was not verified on the DNA. TRBV21-1 is a documented pseudogene. CDR3 length: 15 amino acids. CDR3 DNA: TGTGCCAGCAGCACAACGATAGCGGGAGTGTACGAGCAGTACTTC. This codes for CASSTTIAGVYEQYF.

To note about this clone: The sample contains more than one DNA sequence encoding this CDR3. The chain employs TRBV7-2 and TRBJ2-1; TRBD2 aligns across 12 bases. The V gene's germline CDR1 is SGHTA and CDR2 FQGNSA. V shed 2 bases, J shed 3 bases, and the junction held 5 bases outside the gene matches. This CDR3 contains 17 residues. The CDR3 region is CASSLLAGGPLYNEQFF. Here the CDR3 DNA reads TGTGCCAGCAGCTTACTAGCGGGGGGGCCCCTCTACAATGAGCAGTTCTTC.

The chain joins TRBV30 to TRBJ2-5; D is possibly TRBD1 (6 bases). The end of the DNA fits TRBJ2-7 better, so the J call may be wrong. Germline loops: CDR1 GTSNPN, CDR2 SVGIG (reference sequence). The CDR3 is made up of 14 amino acids. This CDR3 is CAWGTGQITYEQYF. In nucleotides, the CDR3 is TGTGCCTGGGGTACGGGACAAATTACCTACGAGCAGTACTTC.

The rearrangement links TRBV28 to TRBJ1-2, with 11 positions matching TRBD1. The CDR3 totals 14 residues. Germline V gene data show CDR1 as MDHEN and CDR2 as SYDVKM. The V gene end was trimmed by 8 bases and the J gene end by 3 bases; junction bases not matched to a gene: 5. This CDR3 is CASGLGQGDYGYTF. In nucleotides, the CDR3 is TGTGCCAGCGGGTTGGGACAGGGGGACTATGGCTACACCTTC.

J is TRBJ2-5 and V is TRBV2; the D gene is possibly TRBD2 (6 bases). Germline CDR1 and CDR2: SNHLY and FYNNEI. With 8 bases removed from V and 8 bases from J, the gap between germline ends came to 15 bases. There are 12 residues in the CDR3. The CDR3 spells CASGGSRDTQYF. The CDR3 DNA is TGTGCCAGCGGGGGGAGCCGAGACACCCAGTACTTC.

The sample holds one count of this clone. V and J are TRBV5-6 and TRBJ1-2, with 7 positions matching TRBD1. Germline V gene data show CDR1 as SGHDT and CDR2 as YYEEEE. V lost 1 base to trimming and J lost 1 base; unmatched junction nucleotides: 4. This CDR3 spans 15 amino acids. For the CDR3, the DNA is TGTGCCAGCAGCTTGTGGCAGGGGGATAACTATGGCTACACCTTC. The encoded protein is CASSLWQGDNYGYTF.

In its sample, this clone was seen once. The V call is TRBV7-8, the J call TRBJ1-6; D remains unclear. Germline-derived CDR1 and CDR2 are SGHVS and FQNEAQ. Trimming left V 7 bases short and J 10 bases short, with 14 bases between. The CDR3 sequence is 13 residues long. The chain's CDR3 is CASNQAVDSPLHF. The CDR3 bases are TGTGCCAGCAATCAGGCCGTAGACTCACCCCTCCACTTT.

The chain recombines TRBV6-6 with TRBJ2-3, with TRBD2 matching 7 bases. The CDR3 loop spans 16 amino acids. The germline V gene has CDR1 MNHNY and CDR2 SVGAGI (reference sequence). Unmatched junction bases numbered 12, after V lost 8 bases and J lost 1 base. CDR3 bases: TGTGCCAGCCGGTTTCCCCGGGGGGTCGGCACAGATACGCAGTATTTT. It encodes CASRFPRGVGTDTQYF.

This clone was detected only a few times. The CDR3 is CASRGTGNKQETQYF. CDR3 nucleotide sequence: TGTGCCAGCAGAGGAACGGGGAACAAGCAAGAGACCCAGTACTTC. This chain joins TRBV6-6 and TRBJ2-5, with a tentative D call TRBD2 (5 bases). V lost 6 bases, J lost 2 bases, and 16 bases lay in between. The CDR3 totals 15 residues. Looked up from germline, CDR1 is MNHNY and CDR2 is SVGAGI (reference sequence).

This clone was seen once. The chain carries TRBV6-5 and TRBJ2-7, with TRBD1 matching over 9 bases. The length of the CDR3 is 13 residues. Unmatched junction bases numbered 4, after V lost 7 bases and J lost 3 bases. Germline-derived CDR1 and CDR2 are MNHEY and SVGAGI. In DNA form, the CDR3 reads TGTGCCAGCACAGACAGGGGGGGCTACGAGCAGTACTTC. It specifies CASTDRGGYEQYF.